This T cell receptor beta chain derives from a study of technical replicates of blood from a handful of donors. The table came from immunoSEQ multiplex PCR; TCRdb's copy has only in-frame clones and leaves some out. The data show 95,000 or so clones, 85% to 95% seen once. This receptor was identified in a human donor in good health. Sequenced material: T cells isolated from PBMCs.

As DNA, the CDR3 is TGTGCCAGCAGCGCCGGGACCTACAATGAGCAGTTCTTC. As protein: CASSAGTYNEQFF. The chain couples TRBV7-9 to TRBJ2-1; maybe TRBD2 (5 bases). Germline V gene sequence: CDR1 SEHNR, CDR2 FQNEAQ (reference sequence). V gave up 5 bases and J gave up 2 bases, with 7 bases separating them. CDR3 length: 13 residues.